This TCR beta chain derives from a study of T cells in Graves' hyperthyroidism and ophthalmopathy. Study conclusions and caveats: Ophthalmopathy could be told apart from stable hyperthyroidism with a 13 V-J model.

As concerns this clonotype: Its antigen remains unidentified.

This CDR3 comprises 18 residues. The V segment lost 5 bases and the J segment 1 base; nucleotides outside the gene matches: 16. Germline CDR1 SGHRS, CDR2 YFSETQ. Amplified TCR beta CDR3 regions came from RNA transcripts. The HTBI primer set served for first-round RT-PCR of the TCR CDR3. TCRdb processed the multiplex PCR reads anew with MiXCR; each CDR3 protein has one entry. Among over 700,000 distinct CDR3 sequences, 18% were seen once, and the ten largest hold 15% to 20%. The TCR sequence derives from a woman aged 50 to 60 with Graves' hyperthyroidism that later progressed to Graves' ophthalmopathy. V is TRBV5-1 and J is TRBJ1-2; 8 positions agree with TRBD1. Sequenced material: blood. CDR3 DNA: TGCGCCAGCAGTGCAGGGGGCGTATGGCCCCCAAATAACTATGGCTACACCTTC. Amino acids: CASSAGGVWPPNNYGYTF.